This T cell receptor (beta chain) was sequenced for a study of CD8+ T cells in alopecia areata. Study details: For 6 to 18 months, tofacitinib was taken, and 6 months off drug followed.

RNA was extracted and reverse transcribed into cDNA as the sequencing template. Generated by immunoSEQ multiplex PCR, the TCRdb table keeps only in-frame clones and is missing some. The sample has 90,000 to 150,000 clones, 53% seen once. Study-level findings and limits: Although TCR sharing was seen in mice, sharing across patients was less clear, possibly for HLA-related reasons. Relative to normal scalp, lesional scalp, especially alopecia totalis/universalis, showed higher clonality.

Regarding treatment: oral pan-JAK inhibitor, 5-10 mg twice daily. The CDR3 runs to 13 residues. The V gene lost 4 bases and the J gene lost 4 bases, with 11 bases spanning the gap. Looked up from germline, CDR1 is SQVTM and CDR2 is ANQGSEA. Note on this clone: The antigen is undetermined.

The sample in question was CD4+ T cells sorted from blood, obtained at week 4, from a patient treated with tofacitinib. This clonotype was sampled from a human donor with alopecia areata. The genes are TRBV29-1 and TRBJ1-3; maybe TRBD1 (6 bases). The CDR3 sequence is CSVVWDTGNTIYF. In DNA form, the CDR3 reads TGCAGCGTTGTTTGGGACACCGGAAACACCATATATTTT.